This record looks at one T cell receptor beta chain sequence and its context. Its antigen is unknown. Germline CDR1 MGHRA, CDR2 YSYEKL. The V gene end was trimmed by 0 bases and the J gene end by 10 bases; junction bases not matched to a gene: 12. This CDR3 region has 16 residues. With 60 Vbeta and 13 Jbeta primers, the PCR was carried out. Here immunoSEQ multiplex PCR was the method, and the copy in TCRdb shows in-frame clones only, minus some. The sample shows 120,000 to 150,000 clones, roughly 80% of them seen only once. This sample was taken from a study of cytomegalovirus exposure and HLA in healthy donors. General study results and limits: TRBV6-2, TRBV6-3 and some other V segments were unresolvable in 87-base-pair reads.

Sequencing was done on a sample of PBMCs. The rearrangement links TRBV4-1 to TRBJ2-1, with 7 bases identical to TRBD2. The TCR originated in a woman aged 30 to 39 in good health and CMV-seronegative. In nucleotides, the CDR3 is TGCGCCAGCAGCCAAGATGGGGACGGGGGGTCCGAGGAGCAGTTCTTC. Its translation: CASSQDGDGGSEEQFF.